These 5 T cell receptor beta chains were all obtained from the same sample, sequenced in a study of blood T cell repertoires in COVID-19. The protocol was immunoSEQ multiplex PCR, while the TCRdb copy is restricted to in-frame clones and leaves out a portion. The table has fewer than 250,000 clones, 65% to 90% seen once; the top ten hold about 3.8%. Sequencing used PBMCs or T cells enriched from blood (not recorded which). The receptors stem from a woman aged 40-49 years with acute COVID-19.

The chain recombines TRBV7-2 with TRBJ2-2; 7 bases line up with TRBD1. The CDR3 totals 15 residues. V dropped 4 bases and J dropped 6; count of bases not matched to a gene: 8. Germline CDR1 is SGHTA and CDR2 is FQGNSA. CDR3 nucleotides: TGTGCCAGCAGCTCTCCGACAGGGTTGTCCGGGGAGCTGTTTTTT. This gives the protein CASSSPTGLSGELFF.

The rearrangement uses TRBV9 and TRBJ1-3, with D possibly TRBD1 on 6 matching bases. V was pared by 3 bases and J by 0 bases, with 10 bases between. Per the germline V gene, CDR1 is SGDLS and CDR2 is YYNGEE. The CDR3 sequence is 15 residues long. The CDR3 DNA reads TGTGCCAGCAGCGGACAGGTCTCCTCTGGAAACACCATATATTTT. Encoded protein: CASSGQVSSGNTIYF.

The chain is built from TRBV3-1 (or the pseudogene TRBV3-2) and TRBJ2-3; D is perhaps TRBD2 (7 bases). V shed 2 bases and J shed 7 bases, with 25 bases lying between them. The CDR3 is 18 residues long. Germline CDR1 and CDR2: LGHDT and YNNKEL (reference sequence). The CDR3, as DNA: TGTGCCAGCAGCCAACGGGGGGAAGGGGGGCGCCCCACGAATACGCAGTATTTT. Amino acid sequence: CASSQRGEGGRPTNTQYF.

This chain uses TRBV6-5 with TRBJ2-7; D remains ambiguous. The germline V gene encodes CDR1 MNHEY and CDR2 SVGAGI. The V gene lost 2 bases and the J gene lost 0 bases, with 8 bases spanning the gap. The CDR3 consists of 14 residues. In DNA form, the CDR3 reads TGTGCCAGCAGTTACAGCGCTAGCTCCTACGAGCAGTACTTC. This encodes CASSYSASSYEQYF.

The genes are TRBV10-1 and TRBJ1-2, with a weak D call TRBD1 (6 bases). V gave up 9 bases and J gave up 5 bases, with 13 bases separating them. The CDR3 spans 12 residues. Germline values: CDR1 WNHNN, CDR2 SYGVQD (reference sequence). CDR3 sequence reads: CARLGAVYGYTF. The CDR3 DNA sequence: TGCGCCAGACTGGGGGCAGTTTATGGCTACACCTTC.